This record covers a single T cell receptor beta chain. Its antigen remains unknown. The junction departs from germline at one end; a sequencing error may be responsible. The record originates from a study of CD8+CD57+ T cells in acquired aplastic anemia. Study overall: Sorted CD4+ and CD8+ cells gave an average of approximately 3 ug of DNA. Mean read depth for CD4+ cells from healthy donors was about 9.9 million. Study-level findings and limits: Patients showed no significant difference from controls in CD8+ Simpson's diversity. Both patients and controls carried the same twenty-nine CD8+ CDR3 sequences.

Germline CDR1 reads SGHRS; CDR2 reads YFSETQ. The CDR3 runs 13 residues. CDR3 and TCR beta VDJ profiling relied on a genomic DNA template. TCRdb reprocessed the reads via MiXCR and lists one record per CDR3 protein. Of a few hundred thousand distinct CDR3 sequences listed, around 68% are singletons. The genes are TRBV5-1 and TRBJ1-3; D gene ambiguous. This TCR was sampled from a human donor in good health, serving as a control. The material sequenced was sorted CD4+, CD8+, or CD8+CD57+ T cells (not recorded which) from PBMCs. The CDR3 nucleotides are TGTGCCAGCAGCTCCCAGTCCGGAAACACCATATATTTT. This encodes CASSSQSGNTIYF.